Listed below are T cell receptor beta chains from one sample, sequenced in a study of blood T cell repertoires in COVID-19. Generated by immunoSEQ multiplex PCR, the TCRdb table keeps only in-frame clones and is missing some. The sample shows approximately 56,000 clones, 89% of them seen only once. Sequenced material: peripheral blood. The receptors shown here come from a woman in her sixties with COVID-19, enrolled during active disease. The CDR3 runs from the conserved cysteine through the conserved F or W. A D gene is named only where the DNA matches it firmly. Clone size is not always given. Where it is, it says once, few, many or a class for expanded clones.

length: 15
D: TRBD2
V: TRBV28
size: NA
J: TRBJ2-3
CDR3: CASSVLAASTDTQYF
DNA: TGTGCCAGCAGTGTACTAGCGGCTAGCACAGATACGCAGTATTTT

length: 13
D: NA
V: TRBV7-9
size: NA
J: TRBJ2-7
CDR3: CASSGLFSYEQYF
DNA: TGTGCCAGCAGCGGACTGTTCTCCTACGAGCAGTACTTC

length: 14
D: NA
V: TRBV7-9
size: NA
J: TRBJ2-7
CDR3: CASSPARMGYEQYF
DNA: TGTGCCAGCAGCCCGGCCAGGATGGGCTACGAGCAGTACTTC

length: 15
D: TRBD1
V: TRBV5-1
size: few
J: TRBJ1-3
CDR3: CASSLQGASGNTIYF
DNA: TGCGCCAGCAGCTTACAGGGGGCCTCTGGAAACACCATATATTTT

length: 14
D: NA
V: TRBV29-1
size: NA
J: TRBJ2-5
CDR3: CSVVGWVYGETQYF
DNA: TGCAGCGTTGTAGGCTGGGTATACGGGGAGACCCAGTACTTC

length: 16
D: TRBD2
V: TRBV6-6
size: few
J: TRBJ2-2
CDR3: CASSYGLPSGTGELFF
DNA: TGTGCCAGCAGTTACGGGTTGCCTAGCGGGACCGGGGAGCTGTTTTTT

length: 15
D: NA
V: TRBV7-2
size: few
J: TRBJ2-2
CDR3: CASSPGSFNTGELFF
DNA: TGTGCCAGCAGCCCCGGGTCCTTCAACACCGGGGAGCTGTTTTTT

length: 18
D: NA
V: TRBV21-1
size: NA
J: TRBJ2-3
CDR3: CASSKRGSGGDGTDTQYF
DNA: TGTGCCAGCAGCAAACGGGGTAGCGGGGGGGATGGCACAGATACGCAGTATTTT

length: 16
D: TRBD1
V: TRBV6-6
size: NA
J: TRBJ1-4
CDR3: CASSYPGGQGVEKLFF
DNA: TGTGCCAGCAGTTACCCCGGGGGACAGGGTGTGGAAAAACTGTTTTTT

length: 14
D: TRBD1
V: TRBV5-1
size: NA
J: TRBJ1-3
CDR3: CASSAGTAGNTIYF
DNA: TGCGCCAGCAGCGCTGGGACAGCGGGAAACACCATATATTTT

length: 15
D: NA
V: TRBV7-9
size: NA
J: TRBJ1-4
CDR3: CAIPPRGATNEKLFF
DNA: TGTGCCATTCCCCCCCGGGGGGCAACTAATGAAAAACTGTTTTTT

length: 12
D: NA
V: TRBV9
size: NA
J: TRBJ1-3
CDR3: CASSAQGNTIYF
DNA: TGTGCCAGCAGCGCCCAGGGAAACACCATATATTTT

length: 14
D: NA
V: TRBV9
size: NA
J: TRBJ1-1
CDR3: CASSVDPGRTEAFF
DNA: TGTGCCAGCAGCGTAGATCCGGGTCGAACTGAAGCTTTCTTT

length: 14
D: TRBD1
V: TRBV28
size: NA
J: TRBJ2-7
CDR3: CASSRDRALYEQYF
DNA: TGTGCCAGCAGTCGGGACAGGGCCCTTTACGAGCAGTACTTC

length: 14
D: TRBD2
V: TRBV6-6
size: NA
J: TRBJ2-7
CDR3: CASRTGTSRYEQYF
DNA: TGTGCCAGCAGAACAGGGACTAGCCGCTACGAGCAGTACTTC

length: 13
D: NA
V: TRBV7-9
size: NA
J: TRBJ1-1
CDR3: CASLGASNTEAFF
DNA: TGTGCCAGCTTGGGGGCTTCGAACACTGAAGCTTTCTTT

length: 16
D: NA
V: TRBV5-1
size: NA
J: TRBJ1-1
CDR3: CASSPQVGRGNTEAFF
DNA: TGCGCCAGCAGCCCCCAGGTGGGAAGGGGGAACACTGAAGCTTTCTTT

length: 15
D: NA
V: TRBV5-1
size: NA
J: TRBJ2-1
CDR3: CASSLAGSSYNEQFF
DNA: TGCGCCAGCAGCTTGGCGGGGAGCTCCTACAATGAGCAGTTCTTC

length: 19
D: NA
V: TRBV19
size: once
J: TRBJ2-4
CDR3: CASSPPYFGEFGGKNIQYF
DNA: TGTGCCAGTAGTCCCCCTTATTTTGGGGAGTTCGGGGGCAAAAACATTCAGTACTTC